This T cell receptor beta chain came from a study of regulatory T cells in long-lasting Graves disease. Study-wide findings and caveats: TRBV28 was favored in persistent disease, as were TRBJ1-2 and TRBJ2-5.

V lost 2 bases to trimming and J lost 4 bases, with 9 bases between them. This CDR3 region has 14 residues. Combining iRepertoire HTBI primers with Arm-PCR of CDR3 regions, the authors built TCR beta libraries. MiXCR, applied by TCRdb to the multiplex PCR reads, yields one record per CDR3 protein. The sample lists a few hundred thousand distinct CDR3 sequences; about 15% were seen once. Time point described: newly diagnosed GD, antithyroid drugs for less than 3 months. With RNA extracted from PBMCs as input, the TCR library was made. Xi'an, China, was home to the endocrinology department that provided patients. This clonotype came up many times. The antigen remains undetermined. The data also belong to a second study, concerning T cells in Graves' hyperthyroidism and ophthalmopathy. As that report states: Stability of Graves' hyperthyroidism was defined as absent ophthalmopathy progression within 18 months.

The sample in question was peripheral blood mononuclear cells (PBMCs), obtained at new diagnosis, from a patient treated with antithyroid drugs. The sequence came from a woman aged 40 to 55 with Graves disease. This rearrangement joins TRBV12-3 or TRBV12-4 to TRBJ2-1; D is unresolved. As DNA, the CDR3 is TGTGCCAGCAGTTTAATGGGTGTTTACAATGAGCAGTTCTTC. Protein sequence: CASSLMGVYNEQFF.